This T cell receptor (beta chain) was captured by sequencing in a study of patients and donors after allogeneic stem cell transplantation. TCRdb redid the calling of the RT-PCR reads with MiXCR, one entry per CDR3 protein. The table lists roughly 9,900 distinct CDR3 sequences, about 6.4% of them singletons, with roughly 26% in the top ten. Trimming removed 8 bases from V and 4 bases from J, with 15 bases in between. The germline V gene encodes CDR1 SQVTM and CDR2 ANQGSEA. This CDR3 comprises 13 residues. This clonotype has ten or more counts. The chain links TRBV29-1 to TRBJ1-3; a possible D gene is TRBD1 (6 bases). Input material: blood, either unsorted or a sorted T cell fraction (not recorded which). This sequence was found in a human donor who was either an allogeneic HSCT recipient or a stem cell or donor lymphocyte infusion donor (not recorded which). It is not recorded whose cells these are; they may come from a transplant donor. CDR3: CSTRTGSGNTIYF. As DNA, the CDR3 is TGCAGCACCCGAACAGGGTCCGGAAACACCATATATTTT.